This is a list of T cell receptor beta chains from one sample in a study of blood T cell repertoires in COVID-19. Generated by immunoSEQ multiplex PCR, the TCRdb table keeps only in-frame clones and is missing some. Of roughly 150,000 clones in the sample, over 75% were seen once. Material: peripheral blood. These receptors were collected from a man in his sixties or seventies with acute or convalescent COVID-19. The CDR3 runs from the conserved cysteine through the conserved F or W. D genes are given only for firm matches. Clone size is stated in some rows and not others, as once, few, many or a class when expanded.

>TRBJ2-1|TRBD2|NA|TRBV7-3
CASSSIPGLAGGNEQFF
TGTGCCAGCAGCTCTATCCCGGGACTAGCGGGAGGCAATGAGCAGTTCTTC
>TRBJ2-3|NA|NA|TRBV7-2
CASSPLRSGDTQYF
TGTGCCAGCAGCCCCCTGCGCTCCGGGGATACGCAGTATTTT
>TRBJ2-1|TRBD2|NA|TRBV5-1
CASSLGLAGVDEQFF
TGCGCCAGCAGCTTGGGACTAGCGGGGGTGGATGAGCAGTTCTTC
>TRBJ1-1|NA|NA|TRBV2
CASSPQVLNTEAFF
TGTGCCAGCAGCCCACAAGTGTTGAACACTGAAGCTTTCTTT
>TRBJ2-7|NA|NA|TRBV29-1
CSVELRGAYEQYF
TGCAGCGTTGAATTACGGGGAGCCTACGAGCAGTACTTC
>TRBJ2-7|NA|NA|TRBV11-2
CASSPDRLDEQYF
TGTGCCAGCAGCCCGGACAGACTGGACGAGCAGTACTTC
>TRBJ2-7|TRBD1|NA|TRBV24-1
CATSDQTGSPYEQYF
TGTGCCACCAGTGACCAGACAGGGTCCCCCTACGAGCAGTACTTC
>TRBJ1-2|TRBD1|few|TRBV27
CASSGTGDYGYTF
TGTGCCAGCAGTGGGACAGGAGATTATGGCTACACCTTC
>TRBJ2-5|TRBD2|NA|TRBV14
CASSGLAGVETQYF
TGTGCCAGCAGCGGACTAGCGGGGGTTGAGACCCAGTACTTC
>TRBJ2-7|NA|NA|TRBV5-1
CASSYQTSSYEQYF
TGCGCCAGCAGCTACCAGACAAGCTCCTACGAGCAGTACTTC
>TRBJ2-7|TRBD1|NA|TRBV11-3
CASSFNRDREQYF
TGTGCCAGCAGCTTCAACCGGGACAGAGAGCAGTACTTC
>TRBJ2-1|TRBD2|NA|TRBV7-9
CASSLDSGSSYNEQFF
TGTGCCAGCAGCTTAGATAGCGGGAGCTCCTACAATGAGCAGTTCTTC
>TRBJ1-1|TRBD1|NA|TRBV15
CATSRGMTGKDTEAFF
TGTGCCACCAGCAGGGGGATGACAGGGAAGGACACTGAAGCTTTCTTT
>TRBJ2-2|NA|NA|TRBV3-1/TRBV3-2
CASSRARGAGLNTGELFF
TGTGCCAGCAGCCGAGCCCGTGGGGCAGGGCTAAACACCGGGGAGCTGTTTTTT
>TRBJ1-2|TRBD1|NA|TRBV20-1
CSVGTVYGYTF
TGCAGTGTCGGGACAGTGTATGGCTACACCTTC
>TRBJ2-7|NA|NA|TRBV18
CASSPPSVNYEQYF
TGTGCCAGCTCACCACCTTCAGTAAACTACGAGCAGTACTTC
>TRBJ1-2|TRBD1|NA|TRBV9
CASSVAGDRPRPYTF
TGTGCCAGCAGCGTAGCTGGGGACAGACCCCGGCCTTACACCTTC
>TRBJ2-3|NA|many|TRBV2
CASRWTKPDTQYF
TGTGCCAGCAGGTGGACTAAACCAGATACGCAGTATTTT
>TRBJ2-1|TRBD2|NA|TRBV11-3
CASSLKDRGSGREYNEQFF
TGTGCCAGCAGCTTAAAAGACAGGGGAAGCGGGAGGGAATACAATGAGCAGTTCTTC
>TRBJ2-7|NA|NA|TRBV4-1
CASSQGQSAGITYEQYF
TGCGCCAGCAGCCAAGGGCAGTCGGCAGGGATTACCTACGAGCAGTACTTC
>TRBJ1-5|NA|few|TRBV2
CASSPNRHSNQPQHF
TGTGCCAGCAGCCCGAACAGGCACAGTAATCAGCCCCAGCATTTT
>TRBJ2-3|TRBD2|once|TRBV5-1
CASSIGLAQDTQYF
TGCGCCAGCAGCATAGGACTAGCTCAAGATACGCAGTATTTT
>TRBJ1-4|NA|NA|TRBV5-1
CASSLETQGEKLFF
TGCGCCAGCAGCTTGGAGACACAGGGAGAAAAACTGTTTTTT
>TRBJ1-2|TRBD1|NA|TRBV7-9
CASSTGTGGNGYTF
TGTGCCAGCAGCACGGGGACAGGAGGTAATGGCTACACCTTC
>TRBJ1-5|NA|many|TRBV7-2
CASSPRTAYSNQPQHF
TGTGCCAGCAGCCCCCGGACAGCTTATAGCAATCAGCCCCAGCATTTT
>TRBJ1-1|NA|NA|TRBV18
CASSPMGGGTLWGTEAFF
TGTGCCAGCTCACCCATGGGCGGGGGCACCCTATGGGGGACTGAAGCTTTCTTT
>TRBJ1-2|NA|NA|TRBV27
CASSRSGGFNYGYTF
TGTGCCAGCAGTCGATCGGGGGGGTTTAACTATGGCTACACCTTC
>TRBJ2-1|TRBD1|once|TRBV9
CASSVGQDSYNEQFF
TGTGCCAGCAGCGTTGGACAGGACTCCTACAATGAGCAGTTCTTC
>TRBJ1-4|NA|NA|TRBV2
CASLQDLNEKLFF
TGTGCCAGCTTACAGGACCTTAATGAAAAACTGTTTTTT
>TRBJ1-1|NA|NA|TRBV10-1
CASSESSGAGLKAFF
TGCGCCAGCAGTGAGTCCTCAGGAGCGGGACTGAAGGCTTTCTTT
>TRBJ1-1|NA|NA|TRBV6-1
CASSALYGGMGTEAFF
TGTGCCAGCAGTGCCCTTTACGGGGGAATGGGCACTGAAGCTTTCTTT
>TRBJ2-7|TRBD1|NA|TRBV10-3
CAISEIADRGSEQYF
TGTGCCATCAGTGAAATCGCGGACAGGGGTAGCGAGCAGTACTTC
>TRBJ1-2|NA|NA|TRBV6-5
CASREPSYGYTF
TGTGCCAGCAGGGAGCCGAGCTATGGCTACACCTTC
>TRBJ1-2|TRBD1|NA|TRBV3-1/TRBV3-2
CASSNRDRGNYGYTF
TGTGCCAGCAGCAACCGGGACAGAGGGAACTATGGCTACACCTTC
>TRBJ1-1|NA|NA|TRBV15
CATSRARMNTEAFF
TGTGCCACCAGCAGAGCCAGAATGAACACTGAAGCTTTCTTT
>TRBJ1-2|NA|NA|TRBV19
CASSIAGGGYTF
TGTGCCAGTAGTATTGCGGGGGGTGGCTACACCTTC
>TRBJ2-7|TRBD1|NA|TRBV5-1
CASSPGQGPYEQYF
TGCGCCAGCAGCCCGGGACAGGGGCCCTACGAGCAGTACTTC